These T cell receptor beta chains were read from a single sample in a study of response to subunit inactivated influenza vaccine. TCRdb used MiXCR to reprocess the RT-PCR reads, holding one entry per CDR3 protein. The table has under 800,000 distinct CDR3 sequences, about 15% seen once. The source was PBMCs from blood, collected 14 days before vaccination. The origin of the receptors is a man over 45 who received an inactivated influenza vaccine. The conserved cysteine and the conserved F or W are not part of the CDR3 here. The D gene is left open where the match is weak. Not every row has a clone size; where given, it reads once, few, many or a size class.

clone_size,d_call,v_call,j_call,cdr3_aa
many,NA,TRBV6-5,TRBJ1-1,ASSYRGTVNTEAF
few,TRBD2,TRBV6-4,TRBJ2-3,ASSDSALAGLKDTQY
NA,TRBD1,TRBV5-6,TRBJ1-4,ASTLDRASEKLF
few,TRBD2,TRBV20-1,TRBJ2-1,SASRTSGGNEQF
NA,NA,TRBV7-8,TRBJ2-7,ASSLLRGDYEQY
few,TRBD2,TRBV5-4,TRBJ2-7,ASTDMSGGYSYEQY
few,TRBD1,TRBV12-3/TRBV12-4,TRBJ1-2,ASTRGTGGTGYT
many,NA,TRBV29-1,TRBJ2-1,SVAGWGDNEQF
NA,TRBD2,TRBV9,TRBJ2-2,ASSGPTSGRAFGNTGELF
few,TRBD2,TRBV9,TRBJ2-7,ASSVVGGLESEQY
few,TRBD1,TRBV20-1,TRBJ1-5,SARDPGQGIQPQH
many,NA,TRBV6-4,TRBJ2-3,ASSRDSYPTDTQY
NA,TRBD1,TRBV20-1,TRBJ1-2,SAMDRGDYGYT
NA,TRBD1,TRBV28,TRBJ1-1,ASSSWGGGGTEAF
NA,TRBD2,TRBV5-1,TRBJ2-1,ASSPSGTSTDEQF
NA,NA,TRBV14,TRBJ2-1,ASRGLANNEQF
many,NA,TRBV12-3/TRBV12-4,TRBJ2-1,ASSPFTAVAYNEQF
NA,TRBD1,TRBV10-3,TRBJ2-1,AISERDRNEQF
few,NA,TRBV5-1,TRBJ2-1,ASSLPGPSSNEQF
NA,NA,TRBV20-1,TRBJ2-7,SARVGRADGEQY
few,NA,TRBV7-2,TRBJ1-4,ASSSKWATNEKLF
once,TRBD1,TRBV28,TRBJ2-7,ASSPGTVHEQY
few,TRBD1,TRBV15,TRBJ2-7,ATSRIFQRGQSYEQY
NA,NA,TRBV6-1,TRBJ2-7,ASSQEGGQSFSYEQY
few,TRBD2,TRBV6-2/TRBV6-3,TRBJ2-2,ASRPLAGTSGTGELF
NA,TRBD2,TRBV9,TRBJ2-5,ASSPRLAGAETQY
NA,TRBD1,TRBV20-1,TRBJ2-1,SARTGQGNNEQF
NA,NA,TRBV11-2,TRBJ2-3,ASSLEPNRGTDTQY
NA,NA,TRBV12-3/TRBV12-4,TRBJ1-5,ASSLRQRSNQPQH
NA,NA,TRBV12-3/TRBV12-4,TRBJ2-2,ASTPSPNTGELF
NA,NA,TRBV10-2,TRBJ2-2,ASSEMSGGGELF
NA,TRBD2,TRBV12-3/TRBV12-4,TRBJ2-3,ASSLLAGGPTDTQY
few,TRBD2,TRBV29-1,TRBJ2-1,SVEGLAGERL
few,TRBD2,TRBV15,TRBJ2-3,ATSLGLAGISDTQY
NA,NA,TRBV5-1,TRBJ1-1,ASSLAATGDTEAF
NA,NA,TRBV12-3/TRBV12-4,TRBJ1-1,ASTWTRRTEAF
NA,NA,TRBV2,TRBJ2-2,ASSLEGTNTGELF
few,TRBD1,TRBV12-3/TRBV12-4,TRBJ1-6,ASTPDRAAYNSPLH
NA,TRBD1,TRBV5-4,TRBJ2-1,ASSEPGQYNEQF
many,TRBD2,TRBV28,TRBJ2-1,ASSFSSGSSYNEQF
NA,TRBD1,TRBV6-1,TRBJ2-2,ASTTRQGAKNTGELF
many,NA,TRBV6-2/TRBV6-3,TRBJ2-1,ASSYRSSYNEQF
NA,NA,TRBV12-3/TRBV12-4,TRBJ1-2,ASSFGGGGYA
few,TRBD1,TRBV7-9,TRBJ1-4,ASSPGGGTNEKLF
many,TRBD2,TRBV5-1,TRBJ2-1,ASSEAGTSYNEQF